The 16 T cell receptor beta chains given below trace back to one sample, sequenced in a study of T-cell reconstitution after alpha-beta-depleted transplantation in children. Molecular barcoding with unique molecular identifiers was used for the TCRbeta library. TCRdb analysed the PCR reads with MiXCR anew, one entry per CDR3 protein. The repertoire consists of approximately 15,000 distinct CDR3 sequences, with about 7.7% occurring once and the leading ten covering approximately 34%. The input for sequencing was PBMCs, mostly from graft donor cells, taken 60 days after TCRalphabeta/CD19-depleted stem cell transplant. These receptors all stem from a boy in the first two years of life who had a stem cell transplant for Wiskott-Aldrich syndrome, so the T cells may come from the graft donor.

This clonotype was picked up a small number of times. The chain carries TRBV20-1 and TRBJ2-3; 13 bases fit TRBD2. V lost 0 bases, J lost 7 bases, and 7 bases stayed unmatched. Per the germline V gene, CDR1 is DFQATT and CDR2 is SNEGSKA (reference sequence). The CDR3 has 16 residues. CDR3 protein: CSARDLRGLAGNTQYF. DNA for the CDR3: TGCAGTGCTAGAGATCTTAGGGGACTAGCGGGAAATACGCAGTATTTT.

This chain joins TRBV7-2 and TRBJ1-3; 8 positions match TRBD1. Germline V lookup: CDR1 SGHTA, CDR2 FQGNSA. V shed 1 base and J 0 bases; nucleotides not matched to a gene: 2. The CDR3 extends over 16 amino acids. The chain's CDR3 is CASSLGTGFSGNTIYF. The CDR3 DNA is TGTGCCAGCAGCTTAGGGACAGGGTTCTCTGGAAACACCATATATTTT.

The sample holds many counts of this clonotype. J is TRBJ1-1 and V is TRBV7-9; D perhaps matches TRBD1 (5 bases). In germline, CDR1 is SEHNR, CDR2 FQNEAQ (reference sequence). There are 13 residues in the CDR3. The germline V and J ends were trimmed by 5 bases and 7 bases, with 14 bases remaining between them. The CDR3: CASSPSTENEAFF. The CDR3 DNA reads TGTGCCAGCAGCCCCTCGACAGAAAATGAAGCTTTCTTT.

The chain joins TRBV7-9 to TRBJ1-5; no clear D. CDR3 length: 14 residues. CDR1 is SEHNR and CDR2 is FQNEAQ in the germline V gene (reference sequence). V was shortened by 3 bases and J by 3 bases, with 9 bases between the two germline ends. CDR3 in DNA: TGTGCCAGCAGCTTCGACGGACTCAATCAGCCCCAGCATTTT. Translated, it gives CASSFDGLNQPQHF.

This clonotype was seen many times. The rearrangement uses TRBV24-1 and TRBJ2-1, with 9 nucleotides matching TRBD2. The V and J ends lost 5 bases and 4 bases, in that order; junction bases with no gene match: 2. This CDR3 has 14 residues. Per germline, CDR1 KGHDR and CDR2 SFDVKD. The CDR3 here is CATSALAGYNEQFF. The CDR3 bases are TGTGCCACCAGTGCGCTAGCGGGGTACAATGAGCAGTTCTTC.

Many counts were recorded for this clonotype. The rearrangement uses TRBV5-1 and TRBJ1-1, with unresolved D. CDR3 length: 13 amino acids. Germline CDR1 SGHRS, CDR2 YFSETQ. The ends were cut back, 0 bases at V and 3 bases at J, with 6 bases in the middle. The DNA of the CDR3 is TGCGCCAGCAGCTTGGTGCAGGACACTGAAGCTTTCTTT. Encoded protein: CASSLVQDTEAFF.

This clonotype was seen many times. CDR3 in amino acids: CASSSLVIPDNEQFF. CDR3 in DNA: TGCGCCAGCAGCTCCCTTGTGATCCCTGACAATGAGCAGTTCTTC. The chain links TRBV5-1 to TRBJ2-1; D is unclear. This CDR3 is built from 15 residues. Trimming left V 3 bases short and J 5 bases short, with 15 bases between. CDR1 SGHRS and CDR2 YFSETQ come from the germline V gene.

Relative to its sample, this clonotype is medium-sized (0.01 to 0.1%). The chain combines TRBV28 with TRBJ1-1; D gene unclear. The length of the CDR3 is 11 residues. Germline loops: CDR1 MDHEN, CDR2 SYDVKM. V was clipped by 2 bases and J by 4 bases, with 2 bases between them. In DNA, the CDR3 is TGTGCCAGCAGTTTAACCACTGAAGCTTTCTTT. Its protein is CASSLTTEAFF.

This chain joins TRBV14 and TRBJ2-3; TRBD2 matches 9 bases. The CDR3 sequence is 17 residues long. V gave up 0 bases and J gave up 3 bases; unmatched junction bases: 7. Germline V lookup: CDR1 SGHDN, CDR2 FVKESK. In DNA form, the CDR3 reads TGTGCCAGCAGCCAAGATATAGCGGGGGCTGGAACAGATACGCAGTATTTT. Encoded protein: CASSQDIAGAGTDTQYF.

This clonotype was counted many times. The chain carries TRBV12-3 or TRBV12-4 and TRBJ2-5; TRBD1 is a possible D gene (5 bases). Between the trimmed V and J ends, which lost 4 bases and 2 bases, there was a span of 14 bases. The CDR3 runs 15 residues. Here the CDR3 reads CASSSRQKLQETQYF. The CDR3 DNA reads TGTGCCAGCAGTTCAAGACAGAAACTTCAAGAGACCCAGTACTTC.

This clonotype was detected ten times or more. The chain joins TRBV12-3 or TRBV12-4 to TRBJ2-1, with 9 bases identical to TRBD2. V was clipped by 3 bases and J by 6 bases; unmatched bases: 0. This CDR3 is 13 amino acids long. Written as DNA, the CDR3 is TGTGCCAGCAGTTTTAGCGGGAGCAATGAGCAGTTCTTC. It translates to CASSFSGSNEQFF.

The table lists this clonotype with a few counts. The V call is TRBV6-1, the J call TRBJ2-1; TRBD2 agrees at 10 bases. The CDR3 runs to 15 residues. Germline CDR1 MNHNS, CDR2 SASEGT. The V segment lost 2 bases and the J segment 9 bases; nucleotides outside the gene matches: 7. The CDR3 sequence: CASSEWLAGDREQFF. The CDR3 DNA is TGTGCCAGCAGTGAATGGCTAGCGGGAGATCGTGAGCAGTTCTTC.

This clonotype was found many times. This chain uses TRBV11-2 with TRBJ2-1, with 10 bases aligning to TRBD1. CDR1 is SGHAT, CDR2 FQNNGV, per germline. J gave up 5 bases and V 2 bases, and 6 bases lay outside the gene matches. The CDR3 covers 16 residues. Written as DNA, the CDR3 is TGTGCCAGCAGCTTAAAAGACAGGGGGCGAAACAATGAGCAGTTCTTC. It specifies CASSLKDRGRNNEQFF.

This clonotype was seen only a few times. The CDR3 DNA is TGCAGTGCTAGAGATGAGGGGGACACTGAAGCTTTCTTT. Protein: CSARDEGDTEAFF. The chain links TRBV20-1 to TRBJ1-1; D might be TRBD1 (6 bases). CDR1 and CDR2 from the germline V gene are DFQATT and SNEGSKA (reference sequence). Between the trimmed V and J ends, which lost 0 bases and 3 bases, there was a span of 8 bases. There are 13 residues in the CDR3.

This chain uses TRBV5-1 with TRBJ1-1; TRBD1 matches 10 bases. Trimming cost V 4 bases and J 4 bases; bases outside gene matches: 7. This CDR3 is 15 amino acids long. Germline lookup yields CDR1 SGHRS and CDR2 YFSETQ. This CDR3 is CASSIDRGRTTEAFF. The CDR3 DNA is TGCGCCAGCAGCATAGACAGGGGGCGGACCACTGAAGCTTTCTTT.

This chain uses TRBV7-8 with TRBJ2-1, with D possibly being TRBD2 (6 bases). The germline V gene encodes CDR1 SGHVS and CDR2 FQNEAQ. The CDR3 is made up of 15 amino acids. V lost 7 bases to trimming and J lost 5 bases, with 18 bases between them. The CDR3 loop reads CASNHGTSPHNEQFF. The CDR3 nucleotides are TGTGCCAGCAACCACGGGACTTCGCCCCACAATGAGCAGTTCTTC.